The T cell receptor beta chain described here comes from a study of T cells in localized non-small cell lung cancer. The CDR3 loop spans 11 amino acids. V lost 2 bases, J lost 6 bases, and 5 bases lay in between. Germline loops: CDR1 MNHEY, CDR2 SMNVEV (reference sequence). The protocol was immunoSEQ multiplex PCR, while the TCRdb copy is restricted to in-frame clones and leaves out a portion. In the table there are 9,400 or so clones, less than 95% of which are singletons. Sequenced material: peripheral blood, taken before any cancer treatment. The genes are TRBV27 and TRBJ2-7; no definite D call. This TCR was recovered from a male donor older than 55 with stage III squamous cell lung carcinoma. CDR3 sequence: CASSLLGEQYF. The CDR3 DNA sequence: TGTGCCAGCAGTTTACTAGGCGAGCAGTACTTC.